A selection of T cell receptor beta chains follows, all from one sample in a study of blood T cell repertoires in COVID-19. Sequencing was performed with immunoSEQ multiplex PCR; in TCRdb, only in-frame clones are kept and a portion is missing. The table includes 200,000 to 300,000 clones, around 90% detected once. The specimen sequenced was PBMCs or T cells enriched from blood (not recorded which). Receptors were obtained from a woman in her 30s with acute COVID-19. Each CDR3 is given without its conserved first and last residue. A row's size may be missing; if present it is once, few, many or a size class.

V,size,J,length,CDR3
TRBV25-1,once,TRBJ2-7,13,ASSDLRTGPYEQY
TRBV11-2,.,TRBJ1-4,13,ASGPRGPTNEKLF
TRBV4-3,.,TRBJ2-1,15,ASSQEYRTSGGNEQF
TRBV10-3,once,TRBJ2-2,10,AIGQFTGELF
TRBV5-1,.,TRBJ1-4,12,ASSIDRTDEKLF
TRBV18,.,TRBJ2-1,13,ASSPSSGVYNEQF
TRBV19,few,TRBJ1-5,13,ASSLQGTRNQPQH
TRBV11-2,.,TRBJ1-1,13,ASSLAPGGWTEAF
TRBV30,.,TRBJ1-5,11,AWSFGGDQPQH
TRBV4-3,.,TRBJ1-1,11,ASSQDRAIDAF
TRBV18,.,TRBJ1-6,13,ASSPLGHSNSPLH
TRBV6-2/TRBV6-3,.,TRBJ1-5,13,ASSYSRQRNQPQH
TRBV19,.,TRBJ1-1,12,ASSIEGVSPEAF
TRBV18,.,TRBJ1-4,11,ASSPASNEKLF
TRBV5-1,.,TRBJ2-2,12,ASSLKQGTGELF
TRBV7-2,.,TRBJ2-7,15,ASSLSSRTLSFYEQY
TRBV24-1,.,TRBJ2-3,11,ATSDRLQGTQY
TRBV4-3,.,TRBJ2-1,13,ASSQFQGPDNEQF